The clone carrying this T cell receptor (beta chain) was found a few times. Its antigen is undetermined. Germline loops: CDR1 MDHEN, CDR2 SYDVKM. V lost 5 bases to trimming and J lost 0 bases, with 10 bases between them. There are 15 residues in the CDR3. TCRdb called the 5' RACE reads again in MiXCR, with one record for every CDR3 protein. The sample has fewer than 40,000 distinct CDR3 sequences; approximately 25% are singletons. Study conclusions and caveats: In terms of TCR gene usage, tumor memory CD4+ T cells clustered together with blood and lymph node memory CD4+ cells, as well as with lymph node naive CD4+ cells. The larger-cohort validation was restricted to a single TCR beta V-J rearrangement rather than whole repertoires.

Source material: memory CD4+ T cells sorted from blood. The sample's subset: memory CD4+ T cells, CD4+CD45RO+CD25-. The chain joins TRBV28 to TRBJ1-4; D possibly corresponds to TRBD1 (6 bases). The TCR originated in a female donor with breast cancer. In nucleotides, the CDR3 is TGTGCCAGCAGTCTTGGACAGACAACTAATGAAAAACTGTTTTTT. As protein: CASSLGQTTNEKLFF. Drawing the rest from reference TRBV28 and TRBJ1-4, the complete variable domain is DVKVTQSSRYLVKRTGEKVFLECVQDMDHENMFWYRQDPGLGLRLIYFSYDVKMKEKGDIPEGYSVSREKKERFSLILESASTNQTSMYLCASSLGQTTNEKLFFGSGTQLSVL.